Described below is a single T cell receptor (beta chain) sequence and its context. Its antigen is as yet unknown. These data are taken from a study of T cells in Graves' hyperthyroidism and ophthalmopathy. Notes on the study in general: Before onset, by a median of around 6.4 months, the model predicted ophthalmopathy. Blood also held most thyroid clonotypes expanded beyond 0.001.

This CDR3 is 11 amino acids long. Germline CDR1 is SQVTM and CDR2 is ANQGSEA. J gave up 8 bases and V 6 bases, and 6 bases lay outside the gene matches. Regions amplified from RNA transcripts were the TCR beta CDR3 regions. First-round RT-PCR of the TCR CDR3 relied on the HTBI primer set. TCRdb reanalysed the multiplex PCR reads using MiXCR and keeps one entry per CDR3 protein. Here the sample spans roughly 500,000 distinct CDR3 sequences, approximately 44% being singletons. A patient was excluded if there was uncontrolled infection, other autoimmune disease, pregnancy or lactation. Diagnostic decisions used clinical symptoms, serum thyroxine and TRAb, thyroid ultrasound and orbital computed tomography.

This chain joins TRBV29-1 and TRBJ1-2, with 7 nucleotides matching TRBD1. The TCR originated in an adult woman with Graves' disease, either hyperthyroidism or ophthalmopathy (not recorded which). Input material: peripheral blood or thyroid tissue (not recorded which). The CDR3 DNA is TGCAGCGTCGGAGAGGGGGCGGGCTACACCTTC. Its protein is CSVGEGAGYTF.